The 16 T cell receptor beta chains given below trace back to one sample, sequenced in a study of T cells in Graves' hyperthyroidism and ophthalmopathy. TCR beta CDR3 regions were amplified from RNA transcripts. A set of HTBI primers served as the primers for a first-round RT-PCR of the TCR CDR3. TCRdb re-derived calls from the multiplex PCR reads in MiXCR, one entry per CDR3 protein. Of about 720,000 distinct CDR3 sequences in the sample, about 16% were seen once. The sample comprised blood. These receptors were collected from a man between 18 and 29 years old with Graves' hyperthyroidism.

This clonotype was seen many times. The chain links TRBV12-3 or TRBV12-4 to TRBJ2-1, with D tentatively TRBD1 (6 bases). The CDR3 consists of 14 residues. The V and J ends lost 5 bases and 10 bases respectively, with 18 bases between them. The CDR3 spells CASSHRGGREEQFF. CDR3 bases: TGTGCCAGCAGTCATCGAGGGGGTAGGGAAGAGCAGTTCTTC.

This clonotype was detected many times. The V gene is TRBV7-8, the J gene TRBJ2-2; D may be TRBD1 or TRBD2 (5 bases each). Germline V gives CDR1 SGHVS, CDR2 FQNEAQ. Trimming removed 4 bases at V and 7 bases at J, with 22 bases between. The CDR3 sequence is 17 residues long. As DNA, the CDR3 is TGTGCCAGCAGCTCGAGGGCAGGGCAGGGCGGAATCGGGGAGCTGTTTTTT. Amino acid sequence: CASSSRAGQGGIGELFF.

This clonotype came up many times. The V gene is TRBV28, the J gene TRBJ2-5; D remains unclear. The CDR3 contains 12 residues. Deletions cut 6 bases from V and 1 base from J, with 6 bases between. Germline V gives CDR1 MDHEN, CDR2 SYDVKM. CDR3 DNA sequence: TGTGCCAGCAGCTTAGGCCAAGAGACCCAGTACTTC. This sequence encodes CASSLGQETQYF.

The table lists this clonotype with many counts. V gene TRBV24-1 combines with J gene TRBJ2-3; possibly TRBD1 for D (6 bases). This CDR3 has 15 residues. The V and J ends lost 3 bases and 3 bases respectively, with 12 bases between them. The germline CDR1 and CDR2 sequences are KGHDR and SFDVKD. CDR3 sequence (DNA): TGTGCCACCAGTGATACCGACAGGAGTACAGATACGCAGTATTTT. This encodes CATSDTDRSTDTQYF.

This clonotype turned up a few times. The rearrangement links TRBV27 to TRBJ2-5, with 8 bases matching TRBD2. The J segment lost 13 bases and the V segment lost 0 bases, leaving 7 bases of the junction unmatched. CDR1 MNHEY and CDR2 SMNVEV come from the germline V gene (reference sequence). The CDR3 totals 13 residues. In DNA form, the CDR3 reads TGTGCCAGCAGTTTATCCTTAGCGGGACGTTGGTACTTC. It yields the protein CASSLSLAGRWYF.

This clonotype occurred many times. The chain couples TRBV5-5 to TRBJ1-1; D gene uncertain. Germline CDR1 and CDR2: SGHKS and YYEKEE (reference sequence). The CDR3 is 16 residues long. The ends were cut back, 0 bases at V and 9 bases at J, with 21 bases in the middle. CDR3 residues: CASSLGNTVQYWKAFF. CDR3 nucleotides: TGTGCCAGCAGCTTGGGTAACACGGTCCAATACTGGAAAGCTTTCTTT. Combining the CDR3 with reference TRBV5-5 and TRBJ1-1 gives the whole variable domain DAGVTQSPTHLIKTRGQQVTLRCSPISGHKSVSWYQQVLGQGPQFIFQYYEKEERGRGNFPDRFSARQFPNYSSELNVNALLLGDSALYLCASSLGNTVQYWKAFFGQGTRLTVV.

The rearrangement joins TRBV11-2 to TRBJ2-2; TRBD1 or TRBD2 may be the D gene (6 bases each). Deletions cut 5 bases from V and 7 bases from J, with 14 bases between. The CDR3 consists of 14 residues. From germline, CDR1 is SGHAT and CDR2 FQNNGV. In DNA, the CDR3 is TGTGCCAGCAGCCCTACGGGGGCGGGCGGGGAGCTGTTTTTT. Translation: CASSPTGAGGELFF.

This clonotype was seen a few times. The chain carries TRBV10-3 and TRBJ2-3, with 15 nucleotides matching TRBD2. V was clipped by 6 bases and J by 7 bases; unmatched bases: 14. This CDR3 region has 18 residues. Germline-derived CDR1 and CDR2 are ENHRY and SYGVKD. As DNA, the CDR3 is TGTGCCATCAGCTCCGGGACTAGCGGGAGGTTAGGGATAAATACGCAGTATTTT. It specifies CAISSGTSGRLGINTQYF.

This clonotype was detected only a few times. CDR3 region: CATRTGLDEQFF. CDR3 DNA sequence: TGTGCCACCAGGACAGGGTTGGATGAGCAGTTCTTC. The chain carries TRBV24-1 and TRBJ2-1; 7 bases are shared with TRBD1. The V and J ends lost 7 bases and 8 bases, in that order; junction bases with no gene match: 4. This CDR3 region has 12 residues. The germline V gene encodes CDR1 KGHDR and CDR2 SFDVKD.

This clonotype was counted many times. This chain connects TRBV18 to TRBJ2-7; D gene unclear. V shed 3 bases and J shed 2 bases, with 11 bases lying between them. The CDR3 runs 14 residues. Per germline, CDR1 KGHSH and CDR2 LQKENI. The CDR3 loop is CASSPGPITYEQYF. The CDR3 bases are TGTGCCAGCTCACCGGGCCCTATTACCTACGAGCAGTACTTC.

The rearrangement joins TRBV10-3 to TRBJ2-5; 12 positions agree with TRBD2. In germline, CDR1 is ENHRY, CDR2 SYGVKD. The CDR3 covers 19 residues. Trimming cost V 3 bases and J 3 bases; bases outside gene matches: 14. The CDR3 coding sequence is TGTGCCATCAGTGAAAGGTGGTCTAGCGGGAGGGCTGGGGAAGAGACCCAGTACTTC. Its translation is CAISERWSSGRAGEETQYF.

V usage is TRBV7-9 and J usage is TRBJ1-1, with D possibly matching TRBD1 (5 bases). Trimming took 5 bases from V and 6 from J, leaving 16 bases between them. CDR1 and CDR2 (germline): SEHNR, FQNEAQ (reference sequence). This CDR3 has 14 amino acids. In nucleotides, the CDR3 is TGTGCCAGCAGCGACAGAGGGAGTGTAGCTGAAGCTTTCTTT. Translated: CASSDRGSVAEAFF.

This chain connects TRBV5-1 to TRBJ2-7; 9 positions agree with TRBD2. Germline trimming cut 0 bases from V and 2 bases from J; bases unmatched to any gene: 6. This CDR3 spans 16 amino acids. Germline V gene data show CDR1 as SGHRS and CDR2 as YFSETQ. CDR3 sequence reads: CASSLDLREGTYEQYF. CDR3 in DNA: TGCGCCAGCAGCTTGGATCTGCGGGAGGGAACCTACGAGCAGTACTTC.

This clonotype was seen a single time. The rearrangement joins TRBV20-1 to TRBJ1-4, with 7 bases that match TRBD1. V gave up 6 bases and J gave up 4 bases; unmatched junction bases: 8. The CDR3 sequence is 14 residues long. Germline CDR1 and CDR2: DFQATT and SNEGSKA (reference sequence). The CDR3 DNA sequence: TGCAGTGCACCCAGGGGGGGAAGTAATGAAAAACTGTTTTTT. Amino acid sequence: CSAPRGGSNEKLFF.

The sample holds many counts of this clonotype. The chain is built from TRBV30 and TRBJ1-3, with 11 bases fitting TRBD1. The germline V gene has CDR1 GTSNPN and CDR2 SVGIG (reference sequence). V was clipped by 5 bases and J by 2 bases; unmatched bases: 2. The CDR3 has 14 amino acids. The CDR3 loop reads CAWSDRGPGNTIYF. For the CDR3, the DNA is TGTGCCTGGTCGGACAGGGGGCCTGGAAACACCATATATTTT.

This clonotype came up many times. This chain connects TRBV7-9 to TRBJ2-5; 9 nucleotides line up with TRBD2. The CDR3 is made up of 15 amino acids. The germline V gene encodes CDR1 SEHNR and CDR2 FQNEAQ (reference sequence). With 4 bases clipped from V and 2 bases from J, the junction kept 5 bases outside the gene matches. The CDR3 nucleotides are TGTGCCAGCAGCTCGGGACTAGCAGTACAAGAGACCCAGTACTTC. Translated, it gives CASSSGLAVQETQYF.